Shown below are 27 T cell receptor beta chains from a single sample sequenced in a study of cytomegalovirus exposure and HLA in healthy donors (TCRdb year 2017). The method behind the library was the immunoSEQ multiplex PCR assay. A mixture of 60 forward primers for TCR Vbeta segments and 13 reverse primers for TCR Jbeta segments was used in the multiplex PCR. TCRdb re-hosts the immuneACCESS table, in-frame sequences only. Its copies lack some clones; in the studies checked, an unresolved V gene accounts for under half of them, and the cause for the rest is not known. In this sample the table shows tens of thousands of clones, 55% to 75% of which occur a single time. In total, the top ten clones hold roughly 3.2% of the sample. The sequenced material came from PBMCs. These receptors originate from a woman aged 25 to 39 in good health and CMV-seronegative.

The V and J genes are TRBV2 and TRBJ2-5, with D possibly TRBD2 on 5 matching bases. The germline V gene encodes CDR1 SNHLY and CDR2 FYNNEI. The ends were cut back, 7 bases at V and 9 bases at J, with 21 bases in the middle. The CDR3 runs 14 residues. CDR3 region: CASTPGWTLGSQYF. In DNA, the CDR3 is TGTGCCAGCACCCCCGGGTGGACTTTGGGGTCCCAGTACTTC.

The chain recombines TRBV2 with TRBJ1-4, with 10 positions matching TRBD1. The ends lost 6 bases at V and 7 bases at J; junction bases unmatched: 2. Germline CDR1 reads SNHLY; CDR2 reads FYNNEI. The CDR3 loop spans 13 amino acids. CDR3 amino acids: CASRRDRGEKLFF. CDR3 DNA: TGTGCCAGCAGACGGGACAGGGGTGAAAAACTGTTTTTT.

This chain links TRBV30 with TRBJ1-1; D not resolved. With 3 bases removed from V and 0 bases from J, the gap between germline ends came to 8 bases. The CDR3 runs to 13 residues. In germline, CDR1 is GTSNPN, CDR2 SVGIG (reference sequence). The CDR3 region is CAWREGLNTEAFF. For the CDR3, the DNA is TGTGCCTGGAGGGAGGGTCTGAACACTGAAGCTTTCTTT.

This clone was counted a few times. The chain employs TRBV6-5 and TRBJ1-2; TRBD1 aligns across 7 bases. Germline CDR1 reads MNHEY; CDR2 reads SVGAGI. CDR3 length equals 12 residues. J lost 8 bases, V lost 5 bases, and 5 bases had no gene match. The CDR3 region has the DNA TGTGCCAGCAGTAAAGGGGGCGGCGGCTACACCTTC. Its protein is CASSKGGGGYTF.

The chain is built from TRBV5-1 and TRBJ1-5, with D uncertain. Trimming took 4 bases from V and 3 from J, leaving 8 bases between them. Germline V gene lookup returns CDR1 SGHRS and CDR2 YFSETQ. There are 13 residues in the CDR3. CDR3 sequence: CASSPGANQPQHF. In DNA form, the CDR3 reads TGCGCCAGCAGCCCGGGAGCCAATCAGCCCCAGCATTTT.

In this sample, this clone turned up a few times. The chain links TRBV5-1 to TRBJ2-1, with 11 bases fitting TRBD2. Germline V gene lookup returns CDR1 SGHRS and CDR2 YFSETQ. The CDR3 runs to 14 residues. V lost 5 bases, J lost 7 bases, and 5 bases stayed unmatched. The CDR3 coding sequence is TGCGCCAGCAGACTAGCGGGAGAGGCTAATGAGCAGTTCTTC. Translated: CASRLAGEANEQFF.

J is TRBJ2-5 and V is TRBV6-5; 7 bases are a match to TRBD2. CDR1 MNHEY and CDR2 SVGAGI come from the germline V gene. The CDR3 loop spans 14 amino acids. Trimming took 4 bases from V and 4 from J; bases not matched to a gene: 6. The CDR3 loop is CASSFQTSSETQYF. In DNA form, the CDR3 reads TGTGCCAGCAGTTTTCAGACTAGCTCAGAGACCCAGTACTTC.

The chain carries TRBV30 and TRBJ1-4; 7 nucleotides match TRBD1. Trimming took 3 bases from V and 10 from J; bases not matched to a gene: 8. Germline values: CDR1 GTSNPN, CDR2 SVGIG (reference sequence). The CDR3 sequence is 13 residues long. The CDR3 loop is CAWSDFRDRKLFF. DNA of the CDR3: TGTGCCTGGAGCGACTTCCGGGACAGAAAACTGTTTTTT.

The chain recombines TRBV30 with TRBJ1-3, with 7 bases fitting TRBD1. CDR1 is GTSNPN and CDR2 is SVGIG in the germline V gene (reference sequence). This CDR3 region has 15 residues. J lost 4 bases, V lost 1 base, and 7 bases had no gene match. This CDR3 is CAWSGAGGSGNTIYF. The CDR3 region has the DNA TGTGCCTGGAGTGGGGCAGGGGGATCCGGAAACACCATATATTTT.

By its share, this clone is medium-sized (0.01 to 0.1%). CDR3 region: CASSPRGDTQYF. CDR3 nucleotides: TGTGCCAGCAGCCCCCGGGGAGATACGCAGTATTTT. The V and J genes are TRBV14 and TRBJ2-3; TRBD2 might be the D (5 bases). The CDR3 length is 12 residues. Germline-derived CDR1 and CDR2 are SGHDN and FVKESK. V lost 4 bases, J lost 5 bases, and 7 bases lay in between.

The CDR3 here is CASSLFRDTQYF. In DNA form, the CDR3 reads TGCGCCAGCAGCTTGTTCCGGGATACGCAGTATTTT. The chain employs TRBV5-1 and TRBJ2-3; D is unclear. V was cut by 1 base and J by 6 bases, with 6 bases left in between. From germline, CDR1 is SGHRS and CDR2 YFSETQ. The CDR3 loop spans 12 amino acids.

This clone was detected only a few times. The chain employs TRBV6-5 and TRBJ1-2; no clear D gene. This CDR3 is 15 amino acids long. Germline V gives CDR1 MNHEY, CDR2 SVGAGI. Trimming shortened V by 6 bases and J by 3 bases, and 17 bases separated the two germline ends. This chain's CDR3 is CASSGISGSDYGYTF. CDR3 nucleotides: TGTGCCAGCAGCGGCATCTCGGGTTCTGACTATGGCTACACCTTC.

The chain couples TRBV7-7 to TRBJ2-5, with no clear D. V lost 1 base and J lost 7, with 10 bases in between. The V gene's germline CDR1 is SSHAT and CDR2 FNYEAQ (reference sequence). The length of the CDR3 is 13 residues. The CDR3 here is CASSLDVIGTQYF. Here the CDR3 DNA reads TGTGCCAGCAGCTTAGATGTAATCGGGACCCAGTACTTC.

This clone was counted a single time. The chain is built from TRBV30 and TRBJ1-5; D is undetermined. With 2 bases removed from V and 2 bases from J, the gap between germline ends came to 10 bases. The germline V gene encodes CDR1 GTSNPN and CDR2 SVGIG (reference sequence). The CDR3 extends over 14 amino acids. The chain's CDR3 is CAWSSGLRNQPQHF. CDR3 DNA sequence: TGTGCCTGGAGTTCGGGTTTACGCAATCAGCCCCAGCATTTT.

The V and J genes are TRBV11-3 and TRBJ2-2; D is unresolved. This CDR3 is 14 amino acids long. Per the germline V gene, CDR1 is SGHNT and CDR2 is YENEEA. V lost 2 bases and J lost 0, with 4 bases in between. The CDR3 nucleotides read TGTGCCAGCAGCTTATCTCCGAACACCGGGGAGCTGTTTTTT. Its protein is CASSLSPNTGELFF.

This chain connects TRBV7-6 to TRBJ1-1; 11 bases align to TRBD1. With V trimmed by 5 bases and J by 10 bases, 9 bases remained unmatched. CDR1 is SGHVS and CDR2 is FNYEAQ in the germline V gene. This CDR3 comprises 14 residues. The CDR3 region is CASSPPPGTGGAFF. CDR3 nucleotides: TGTGCCAGCAGCCCCCCGCCCGGGACAGGGGGAGCTTTCTTT. Using reference TRBV7-6 and TRBJ1-1 for the parts outside the CDR3, the full variable domain is GAGVSQSPRYKVTKRGQDVALRCDPISGHVSLYWYRQALGQGPEFLTYFNYEAQQDKSGLPNDRFSAERPEGSISTLTIQRTEQRDSAMYRCASSPPPGTGGAFFGQGTRLTVV.

The V call is TRBV5-1, the J call TRBJ2-5, with 8 nucleotides matching TRBD1. Trimming at V came to 4 bases and at J to 6 bases, leaving 11 bases not matched to a gene. CDR1 SGHRS and CDR2 YFSETQ come from the germline V gene. The CDR3 extends over 15 amino acids. DNA of the CDR3: TGCGCCAGCAGCACCACAGGACAGGGAATAAAGACCCAGTACTTC. It encodes CASSTTGQGIKTQYF.

This chain uses TRBV10-3 with TRBJ1-1; 11 bases are a match to TRBD1. After removal of 5 bases from V and 4 bases from J, the junction contained 6 bases not matched to a gene. This CDR3 is built from 15 residues. Germline V gene data show CDR1 as ENHRY and CDR2 as SYGVKD. CDR3 residues: CAISPDRGLVTEAFF. DNA for the CDR3: TGTGCCATCAGTCCGGACAGGGGGCTCGTCACTGAAGCTTTCTTT.

This clone showed up just a few times. The CDR3 DNA is TGTGCCAGCAGTCAAGGGGTTGGGAACATTCAGTACTTC. This sequence encodes CASSQGVGNIQYF. The chain couples TRBV6-5 to TRBJ2-4; D perhaps matches TRBD1 (5 bases). Trimming took off 5 bases at V and 7 bases at J, with 12 bases between the two ends. This CDR3 is 13 amino acids long. Germline V gene data show CDR1 as MNHEY and CDR2 as SVGAGI.

The chain employs TRBV19 and TRBJ2-2, with TRBD2 as a possible D gene (5 bases). CDR1 and CDR2 (germline): LNHDA, SQIVND (reference sequence). The CDR3 length is 14 residues. The V gene lost 1 base and the J gene lost 7 bases, with 10 bases spanning the gap. The CDR3 region is CASSIGAADGELFF. CDR3 DNA sequence: TGTGCCAGTAGTATAGGAGCGGCTGACGGGGAGCTGTTTTTT.

V usage is TRBV7-7 and J usage is TRBJ1-4; D gene uncertain. Germline lookup yields CDR1 SSHAT and CDR2 FNYEAQ (reference sequence). This CDR3 contains 14 residues. Between the trimmed V and J ends, which lost 5 bases and 4 bases, there was a span of 11 bases. The CDR3 nucleotides read TGTGCCAGCAGCCGGGGTCCTGTTAATGAAAAACTGTTTTTT. This codes for CASSRGPVNEKLFF. Supplemented by reference TRBV7-7 and TRBJ1-4, the full variable domain reads GAGVSQSPRYKVTKRGQDVTLRCDPISSHATLYWYQQALGQGPEFLTYFNYEAQPDKSGLPSDRFSAERPEGSISTLTIQRTEQRDSAMYRCASSRGPVNEKLFFGSGTQLSVL.

The chain combines TRBV5-1 with TRBJ2-7; TRBD2 aligns across 10 bases. Germline CDR1 SGHRS, CDR2 YFSETQ. The ends lost 4 bases at V and 1 base at J; junction bases unmatched: 2. CDR3 length: 14 amino acids. The CDR3 region is CASSRTSGSYEQYF. DNA for the CDR3: TGCGCCAGCAGCAGGACTAGCGGATCCTACGAGCAGTACTTC.

V is TRBV5-1 and J is TRBJ1-2; tentatively, D is TRBD1 (6 bases). CDR1 and CDR2 from the germline V gene are SGHRS and YFSETQ. V was pared by 0 bases and J by 4 bases, with 19 bases between. The CDR3 is 17 amino acids. The CDR3 bases are TGCGCCAGCAGCTTGGCCGGGGGGCGCGGTACTTTCTATGGCTACACCTTC. It codes for CASSLAGGRGTFYGYTF.

The V gene is TRBV10-3, the J gene TRBJ2-2, with a tentative D call TRBD1 (5 bases). There are 12 residues in the CDR3. Per germline, CDR1 ENHRY and CDR2 SYGVKD. Deletions cut 8 bases from V and 1 base from J, with 5 bases between. CDR3 DNA: TGTGCCATCGGACAGAACACCGGGGAGCTGTTTTTT. This encodes CAIGQNTGELFF.

The V call is TRBV28, the J call TRBJ1-5; D not resolved. Trimming pared 4 bases from V and 3 bases from J, leaving 16 bases between. CDR1 MDHEN and CDR2 SYDVKM come from the germline V gene. CDR3 size: 16 residues. The CDR3 loop is CASSSRVGGPNQPQHF. The CDR3 region has the DNA TGTGCCAGCAGTTCACGAGTGGGAGGTCCCAATCAGCCCCAGCATTTT.

This sequence joins TRBV19 and TRBJ1-2; the D gene is possibly TRBD1 (6 bases). CDR3 length: 14 residues. The V end was cut by 3 bases, the J end by 8 bases, with 16 bases between. The germline gives CDR1 LNHDA, CDR2 SQIVND (reference sequence). The CDR3: CASSIGVGQWGYTF. The DNA for the CDR3 is TGTGCCAGTAGTATTGGAGTAGGACAGTGGGGCTACACCTTC.

The chain combines TRBV6-5 with TRBJ2-7; D is undetermined. Trimming stripped 6 bases from V and 4 bases from J, with 7 bases between. The length of the CDR3 is 11 residues. CDR1 is MNHEY and CDR2 is SVGAGI in the germline V gene. The CDR3 DNA follows: TGTGCCAGCAGGAGAGATTACGAGCAGTACTTC. This gives the protein CASRRDYEQYF.